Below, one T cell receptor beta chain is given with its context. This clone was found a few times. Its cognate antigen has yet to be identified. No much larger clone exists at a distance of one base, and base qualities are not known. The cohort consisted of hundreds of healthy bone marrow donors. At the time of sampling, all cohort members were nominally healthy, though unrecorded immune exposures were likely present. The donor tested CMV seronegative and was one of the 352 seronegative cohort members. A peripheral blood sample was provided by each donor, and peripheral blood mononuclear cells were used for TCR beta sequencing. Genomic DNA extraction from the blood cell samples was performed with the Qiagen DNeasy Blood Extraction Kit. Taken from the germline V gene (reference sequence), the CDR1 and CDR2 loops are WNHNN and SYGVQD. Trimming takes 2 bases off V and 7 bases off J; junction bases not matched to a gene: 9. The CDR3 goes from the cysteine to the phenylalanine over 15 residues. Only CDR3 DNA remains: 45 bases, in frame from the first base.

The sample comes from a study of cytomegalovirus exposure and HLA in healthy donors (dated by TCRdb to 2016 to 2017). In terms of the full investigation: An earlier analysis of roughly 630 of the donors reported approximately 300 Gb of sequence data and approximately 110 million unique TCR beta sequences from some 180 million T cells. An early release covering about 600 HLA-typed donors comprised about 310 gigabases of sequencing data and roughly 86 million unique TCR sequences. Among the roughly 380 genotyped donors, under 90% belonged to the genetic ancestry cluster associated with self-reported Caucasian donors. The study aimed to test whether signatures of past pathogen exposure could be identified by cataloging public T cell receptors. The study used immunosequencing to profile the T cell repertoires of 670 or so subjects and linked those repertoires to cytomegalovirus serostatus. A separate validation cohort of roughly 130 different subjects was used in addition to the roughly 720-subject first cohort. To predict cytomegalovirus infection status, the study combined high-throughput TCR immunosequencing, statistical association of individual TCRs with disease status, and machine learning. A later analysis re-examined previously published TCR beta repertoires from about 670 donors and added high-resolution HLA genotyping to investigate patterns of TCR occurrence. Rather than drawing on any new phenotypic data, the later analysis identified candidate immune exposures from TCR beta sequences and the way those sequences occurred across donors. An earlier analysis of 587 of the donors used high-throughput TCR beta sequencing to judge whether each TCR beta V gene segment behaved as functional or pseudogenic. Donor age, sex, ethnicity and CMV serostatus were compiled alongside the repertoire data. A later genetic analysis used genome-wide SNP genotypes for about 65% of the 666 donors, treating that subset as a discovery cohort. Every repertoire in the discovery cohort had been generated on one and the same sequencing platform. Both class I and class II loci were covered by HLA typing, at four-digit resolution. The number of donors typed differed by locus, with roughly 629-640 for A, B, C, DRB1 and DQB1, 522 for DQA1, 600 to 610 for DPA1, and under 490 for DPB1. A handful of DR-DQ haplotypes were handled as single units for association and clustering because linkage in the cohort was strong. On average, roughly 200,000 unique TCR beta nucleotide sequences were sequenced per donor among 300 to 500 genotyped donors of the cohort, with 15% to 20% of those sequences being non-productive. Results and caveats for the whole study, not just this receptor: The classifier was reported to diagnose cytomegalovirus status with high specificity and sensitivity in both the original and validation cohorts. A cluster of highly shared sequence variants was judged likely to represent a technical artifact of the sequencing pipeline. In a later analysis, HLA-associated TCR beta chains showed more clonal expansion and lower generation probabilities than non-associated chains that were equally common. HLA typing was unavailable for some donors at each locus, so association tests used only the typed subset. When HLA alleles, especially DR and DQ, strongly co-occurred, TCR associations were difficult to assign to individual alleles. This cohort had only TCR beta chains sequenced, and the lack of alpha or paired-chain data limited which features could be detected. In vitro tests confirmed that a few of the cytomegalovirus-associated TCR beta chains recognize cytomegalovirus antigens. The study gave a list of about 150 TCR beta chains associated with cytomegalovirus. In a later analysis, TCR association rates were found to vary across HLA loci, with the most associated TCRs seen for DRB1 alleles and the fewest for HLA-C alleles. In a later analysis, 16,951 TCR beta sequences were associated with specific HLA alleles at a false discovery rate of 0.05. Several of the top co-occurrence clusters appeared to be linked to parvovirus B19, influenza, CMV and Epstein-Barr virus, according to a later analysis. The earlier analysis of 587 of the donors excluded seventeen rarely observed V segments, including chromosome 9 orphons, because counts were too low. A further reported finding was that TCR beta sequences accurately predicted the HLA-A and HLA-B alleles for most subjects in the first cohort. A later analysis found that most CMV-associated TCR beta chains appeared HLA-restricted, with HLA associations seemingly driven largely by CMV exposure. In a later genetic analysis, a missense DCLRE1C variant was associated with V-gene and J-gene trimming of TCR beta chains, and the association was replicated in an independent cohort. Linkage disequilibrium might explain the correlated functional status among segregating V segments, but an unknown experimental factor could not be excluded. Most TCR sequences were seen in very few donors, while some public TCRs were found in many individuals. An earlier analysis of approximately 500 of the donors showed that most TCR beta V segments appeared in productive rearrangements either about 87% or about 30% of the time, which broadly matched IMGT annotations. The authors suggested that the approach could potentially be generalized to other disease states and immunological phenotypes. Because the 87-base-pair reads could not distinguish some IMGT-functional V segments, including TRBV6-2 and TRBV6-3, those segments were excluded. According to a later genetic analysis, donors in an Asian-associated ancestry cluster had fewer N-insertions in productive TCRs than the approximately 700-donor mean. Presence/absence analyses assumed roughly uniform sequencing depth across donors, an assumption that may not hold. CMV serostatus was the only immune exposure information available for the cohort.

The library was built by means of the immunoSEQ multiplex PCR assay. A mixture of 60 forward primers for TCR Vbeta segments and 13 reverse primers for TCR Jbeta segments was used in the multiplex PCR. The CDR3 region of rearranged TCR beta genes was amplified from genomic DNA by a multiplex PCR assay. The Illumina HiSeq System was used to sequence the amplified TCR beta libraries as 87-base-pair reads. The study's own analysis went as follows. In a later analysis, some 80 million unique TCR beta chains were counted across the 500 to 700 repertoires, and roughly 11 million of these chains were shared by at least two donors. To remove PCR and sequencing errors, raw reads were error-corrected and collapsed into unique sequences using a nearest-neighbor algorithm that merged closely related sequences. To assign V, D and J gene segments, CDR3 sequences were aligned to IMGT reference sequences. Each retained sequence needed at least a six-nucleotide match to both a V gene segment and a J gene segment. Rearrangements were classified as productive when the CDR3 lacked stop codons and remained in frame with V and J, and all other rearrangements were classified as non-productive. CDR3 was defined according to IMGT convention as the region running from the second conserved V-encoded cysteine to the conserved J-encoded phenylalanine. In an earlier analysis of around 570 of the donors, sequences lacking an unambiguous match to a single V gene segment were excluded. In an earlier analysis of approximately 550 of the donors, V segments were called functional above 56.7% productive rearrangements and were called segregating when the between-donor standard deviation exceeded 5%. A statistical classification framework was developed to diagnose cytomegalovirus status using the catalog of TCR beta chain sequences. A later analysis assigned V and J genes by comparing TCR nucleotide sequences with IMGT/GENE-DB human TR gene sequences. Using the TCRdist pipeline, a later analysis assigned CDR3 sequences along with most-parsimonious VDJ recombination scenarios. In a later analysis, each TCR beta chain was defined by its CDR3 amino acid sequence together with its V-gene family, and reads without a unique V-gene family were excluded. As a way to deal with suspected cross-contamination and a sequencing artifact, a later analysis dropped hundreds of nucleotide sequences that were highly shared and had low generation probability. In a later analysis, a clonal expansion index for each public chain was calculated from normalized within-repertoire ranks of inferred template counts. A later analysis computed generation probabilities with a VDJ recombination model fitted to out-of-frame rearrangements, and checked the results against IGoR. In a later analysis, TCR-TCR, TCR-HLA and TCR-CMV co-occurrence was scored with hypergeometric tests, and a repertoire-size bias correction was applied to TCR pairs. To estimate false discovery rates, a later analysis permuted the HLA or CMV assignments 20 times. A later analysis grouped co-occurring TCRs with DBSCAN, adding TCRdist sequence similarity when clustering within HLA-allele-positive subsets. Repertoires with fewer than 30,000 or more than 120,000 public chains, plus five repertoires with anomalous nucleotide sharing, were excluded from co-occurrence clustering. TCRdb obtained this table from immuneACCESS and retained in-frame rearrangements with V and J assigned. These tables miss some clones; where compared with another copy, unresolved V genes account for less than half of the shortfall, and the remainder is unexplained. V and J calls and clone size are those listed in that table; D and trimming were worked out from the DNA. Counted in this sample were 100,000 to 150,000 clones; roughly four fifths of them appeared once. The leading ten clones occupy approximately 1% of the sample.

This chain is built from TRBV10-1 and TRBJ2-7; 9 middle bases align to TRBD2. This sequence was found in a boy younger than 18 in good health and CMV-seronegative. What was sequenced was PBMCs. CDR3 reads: CASSERVAGVAEQYF. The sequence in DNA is TGCGCCAGCAGTGAGAGGGTAGCGGGAGTCGCTGAGCAGTACTTC.